This TCR beta chain is drawn from a study of blood T cells in healthy people across ages. General study results and limits: More naive CD4+ cells and higher diversity marked long-lived donors relative to aged donors.

A sample-barcoded 5' primer and a J-beta primer mix were used in a second PCR of about 6 to 11 cycles. TCRdb independently ran MiXCR on the 5' RACE reads; one entry per CDR3 protein. The sample lists some 710,000 distinct CDR3 sequences; about 46% were seen once. The germline V and J ends were trimmed by 1 base and 8 bases, with 8 bases remaining between them. The CDR3 is 13 amino acids. Healthy Caucasian individuals from Russia aged 6 to 90 served as donors. A remark on this clonotype: Its specificity is unknown.

The chain combines TRBV12-3 or TRBV12-4 with TRBJ1-4; possible D gene TRBD1, 5 bases. The specimen was blood. This clonotype originated in a man older than 75 in good health. The CDR3 DNA reads as TGTGCCAGCAGTTTAGGGGGACCCGAAAAACTGTTTTTT. Its translation is CASSLGGPEKLFF.